Given below is one TCR beta chain in context. MiXCR was run by TCRdb on the RACE reads, yielding one entry per CDR3 protein. There are about 110,000 distinct CDR3 sequences in the sample; roughly 12% occur only once, and around 1.6% lies in the top ten. The V gene lost 3 bases and the J gene lost 4 bases, with 16 bases spanning the gap. Germline CDR1 SGHAT, CDR2 FQNNGV. The CDR3 is 15 residues long. This record comes from a study of human T cells and chemical hapten exposure. The wider study: Patients, a majority of them female, were diagnosed with alopecia areata, totalis or universalis.

The time point denotes: pre-sensitization, week 0. Treatment of the sample: therapeutic diphenylcyclopropenone sensitization with weekly scalp DPC. The receptor was isolated from a woman aged 50 to 65 with alopecia areata. Some clones in this sample may be carry-over from other donors' samples. This material consisted of whole blood, taken in connection with sensitization to the hapten diphenylcyclopropenone (DPC). The chain is built from TRBV11-2 and TRBJ2-7; possibly TRBD1 for D (5 bases). In nucleotides, the CDR3 is TGTGCCAGCAGCTTCGGACAAAATATCGTGTACGAGCAGTACTTC. This sequence encodes CASSFGQNIVYEQYF.